This T cell receptor (beta chain) was captured by sequencing in a study of blood T cell repertoires in COVID-19 (dated by TCRdb to 2020 to 2021). Background on the whole study: Samples covering the acute and convalescent phases of COVID-19 were provided by collaborators in the United States, Italy and Spain. Samples came from the ongoing ImmuneRACE study (first 160 participants) plus 1,254 subjects from 6 global collaborators. HLA class I and class II types, where available, came from metadata supplied by the sample provider rather than from assay-based typing. Deeply sampled blood TCRbeta repertoires from subjects exposed to, actively infected with, or recovered from COVID-19 were included in the dataset. The prospective study material was composed of cDNA or gDNA derived from T cells, B-cell-depleted T cells, or PBMCs. The repertoires were released in a freely available public database meant as a resource for research on the immune response to SARS-CoV-2. Sample metadata almost always included a de-identified subject ID, COVID-19 status, age in years and sex. General conclusions and limits of the study: The quantity of clinical and demographic metadata differed by source and by participant and was supplied without curation.

Regarding this clone: Its antigen remains undetermined. Within one base of it there is no much larger clone, and no base qualities were kept.

TCRbeta CDR3 regions were amplified from genomic DNA using the immunoSEQ Assay, a bias-controlled multiplex PCR. The original pipeline was this. The number of nucleated cells in each sample was estimated by amplification of reference gene primers within the assay. To quantify the absolute abundance of each unique TCRbeta CDR3 rearrangement, sequence reads were collapsed and filtered. Productive Simpson clonality was computed per sample as the square root of Simpson's diversity index over productive rearrangements. TCRdb obtained this table from immuneACCESS and retained in-frame rearrangements with V and J assigned. These tables miss some clones; where compared with another copy, unresolved V genes account for less than half of the shortfall, and the remainder is unexplained. The V and J calls and the clone size are those of that table, but D and trimming were determined from the DNA. This sample holds 200,000 to 250,000 clones; about nine tenths were observed only once. The top ten hold around 10% of the sample.

The CDR3 has 15 amino acids, counting the end cysteine and phenylalanine. The only DNA kept is the CDR3, 45 bases in frame from the first base. CDR1 and CDR2 were assigned from the germline V gene as SGHDT and YYEEEE. The germline V end is reduced by 4 bases and the J end by 4 bases; junction bases left unmatched: 7. In Seattle, one collaborating source enrolled patients while the infection was active and tracked those patients longitudinally over the course of disease. Each collaborating institution followed its own protocols to collect whole blood in K2EDTA tubes. Collaborator samples were shipped for TCRbeta analysis as frozen whole blood, isolated PBMCs, or DNA extracted from either sample type.

The material sequenced was peripheral blood. The rearranged chain carries TRBV5-6 and TRBJ2-7, with 11 junctional bases fitting TRBD2. The clonotype was recovered from a man over 45 with COVID-19, enrolled during active disease. The CDR3 sequence is CASSGVAGGPYEQYF. The sequenced DNA: TGTGCCAGCAGCGGAGTAGCGGGGGGGCCGTACGAGCAGTACTTC.